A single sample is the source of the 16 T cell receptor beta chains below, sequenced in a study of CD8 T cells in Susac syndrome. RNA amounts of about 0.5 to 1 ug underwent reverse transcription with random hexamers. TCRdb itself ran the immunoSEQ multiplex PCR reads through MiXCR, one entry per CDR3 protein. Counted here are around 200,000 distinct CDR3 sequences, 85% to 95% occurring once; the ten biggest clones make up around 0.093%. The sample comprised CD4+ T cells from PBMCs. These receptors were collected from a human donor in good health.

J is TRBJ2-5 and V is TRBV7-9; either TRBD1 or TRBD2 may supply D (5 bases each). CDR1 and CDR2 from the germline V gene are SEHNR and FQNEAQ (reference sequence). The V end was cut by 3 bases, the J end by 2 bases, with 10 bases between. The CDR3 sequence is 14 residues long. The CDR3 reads CASSFSREQETQYF. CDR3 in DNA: TGTGCCAGCAGCTTCTCCAGGGAGCAAGAGACCCAGTACTTC.

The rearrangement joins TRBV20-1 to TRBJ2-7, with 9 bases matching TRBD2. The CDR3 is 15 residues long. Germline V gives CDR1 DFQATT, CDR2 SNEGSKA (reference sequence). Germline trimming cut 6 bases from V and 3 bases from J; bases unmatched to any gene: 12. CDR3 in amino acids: CSAQTALAGHYEQYV. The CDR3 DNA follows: TGCAGTGCCCAAACGGCTCTAGCGGGACACTACGAGCAGTACGTC.

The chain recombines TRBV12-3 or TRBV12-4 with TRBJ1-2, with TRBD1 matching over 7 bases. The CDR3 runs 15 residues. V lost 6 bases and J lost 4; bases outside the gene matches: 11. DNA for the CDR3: TGTGCCAGCAGAATAACGCGGACAGGACTCTATGGCTACACCTTC. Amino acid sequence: CASRITRTGLYGYTF.

CDR3 sequence: CATSDGQGYQETQYF. CDR3 DNA sequence: TGTGCCACCAGTGATGGACAGGGGTACCAAGAGACCCAGTACTTC. This chain joins TRBV24-1 and TRBJ2-5; the match to TRBD1 covers 9 bases. The CDR3 contains 15 residues. Looked up from germline, CDR1 is KGHDR and CDR2 is SFDVKD. The junction had 1 base not matched to a gene; V was cut back by 3 bases and J by 0 bases.

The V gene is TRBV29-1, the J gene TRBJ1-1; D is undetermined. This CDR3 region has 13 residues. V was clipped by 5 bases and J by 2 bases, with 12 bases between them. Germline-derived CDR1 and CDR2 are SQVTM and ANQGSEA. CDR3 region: CSVLGFLNTEAFF. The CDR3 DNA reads TGCAGCGTTCTAGGGTTCTTAAACACTGAAGCTTTCTTT.

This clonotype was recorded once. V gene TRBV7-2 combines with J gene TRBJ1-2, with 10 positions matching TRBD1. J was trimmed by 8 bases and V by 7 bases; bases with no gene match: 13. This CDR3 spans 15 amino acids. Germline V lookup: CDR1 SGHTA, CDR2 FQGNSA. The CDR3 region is CASTLSGTGVRGYTF. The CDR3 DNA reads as TGTGCCAGCACCTTGTCCGGGACAGGGGTTCGAGGCTACACCTTC.

As DNA, the CDR3 is TGCGCCAGCAGCCAAGATTGGGTTGCCCCCTACGAGCAGTACTTC. Translating it yields CASSQDWVAPYEQYF. The chain combines TRBV4-3 with TRBJ2-7; D is uncertain. V shed 0 bases and J shed 2 bases, with 11 bases lying between them. The CDR3 length is 15 residues. Germline V CDR1 and CDR2: LGHNA, YSLEER.

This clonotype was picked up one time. The CDR3 nucleotides are TGCAGTGCTACCCGGACAGTCAACACTGAAGCTTTCTTT. Protein product: CSATRTVNTEAFF. The rearrangement uses TRBV20-1 and TRBJ1-1; weak D call: TRBD1 (6 bases). Per the germline V gene, CDR1 is DFQATT and CDR2 is SNEGSKA (reference sequence). V was cut by 4 bases and J by 2 bases, with 11 bases left in between. CDR3 length: 13 residues.

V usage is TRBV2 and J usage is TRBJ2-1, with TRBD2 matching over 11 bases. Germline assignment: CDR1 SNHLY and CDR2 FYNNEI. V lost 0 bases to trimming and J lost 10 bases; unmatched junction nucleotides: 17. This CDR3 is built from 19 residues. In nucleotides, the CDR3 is TGTGCCAGCAGTGAAGCGCTTCAGGCTAGCGGGAGGCAAGCGGCGGAGCAGTTCTTC. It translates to CASSEALQASGRQAAEQFF.

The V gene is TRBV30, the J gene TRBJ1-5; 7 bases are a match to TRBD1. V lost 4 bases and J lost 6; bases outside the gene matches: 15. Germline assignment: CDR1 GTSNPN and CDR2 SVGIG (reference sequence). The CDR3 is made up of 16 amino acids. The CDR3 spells CAWKWPRTGFPQPQHF. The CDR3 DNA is TGTGCCTGGAAATGGCCCAGGACAGGTTTCCCTCAGCCCCAGCATTTT.

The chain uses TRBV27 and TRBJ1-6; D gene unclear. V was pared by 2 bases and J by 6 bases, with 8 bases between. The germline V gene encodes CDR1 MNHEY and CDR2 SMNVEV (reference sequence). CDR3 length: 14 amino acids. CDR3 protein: CASSLRLANSPLHF. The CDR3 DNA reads TGTGCCAGCAGTTTAAGGTTGGCTAATTCACCCCTCCACTTT.

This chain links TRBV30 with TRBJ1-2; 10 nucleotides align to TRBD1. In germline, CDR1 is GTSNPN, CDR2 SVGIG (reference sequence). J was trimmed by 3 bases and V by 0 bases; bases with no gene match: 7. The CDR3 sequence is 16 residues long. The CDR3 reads CAWSVARTGGDYGYTF. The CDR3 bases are TGTGCCTGGAGTGTAGCCCGGACAGGGGGAGACTATGGCTACACCTTC.

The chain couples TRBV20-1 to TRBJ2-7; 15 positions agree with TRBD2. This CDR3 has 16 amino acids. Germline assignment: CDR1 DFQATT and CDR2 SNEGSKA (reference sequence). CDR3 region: CSARGLAGGGSYEQYV. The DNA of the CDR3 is TGCAGTGCGAGAGGACTAGCGGGAGGGGGGTCCTACGAGCAGTACGTC.

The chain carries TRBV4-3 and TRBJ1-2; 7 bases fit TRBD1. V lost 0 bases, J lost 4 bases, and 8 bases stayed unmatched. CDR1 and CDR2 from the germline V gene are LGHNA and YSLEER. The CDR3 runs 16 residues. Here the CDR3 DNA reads TGCGCCAGCAGCCAAGATGCCTCCGGGACAGCCTATGGCTACACCTTC. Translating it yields CASSQDASGTAYGYTF.

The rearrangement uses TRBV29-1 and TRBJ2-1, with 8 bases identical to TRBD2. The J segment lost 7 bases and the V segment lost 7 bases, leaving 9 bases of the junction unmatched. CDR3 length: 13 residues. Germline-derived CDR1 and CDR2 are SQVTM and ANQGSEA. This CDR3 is CSALRREVNEQFF. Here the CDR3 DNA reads TGCAGCGCCCTCCGGCGGGAGGTAAATGAGCAGTTCTTC.

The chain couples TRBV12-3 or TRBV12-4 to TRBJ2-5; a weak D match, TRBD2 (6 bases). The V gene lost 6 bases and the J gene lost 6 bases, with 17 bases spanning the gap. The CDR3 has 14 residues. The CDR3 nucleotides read TGTGCCAGCAGCCCCCTGGTGGAGGGGAAGACCCAGTACTTC. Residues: CASSPLVEGKTQYF.